The TCR beta chain described here comes from a study of T cells in Graves' hyperthyroidism and ophthalmopathy. The CDR3 extends over 13 amino acids. Germline V gene sequence: CDR1 SQVTM, CDR2 ANQGSEA. Trimming removed 0 bases from V and 8 bases from J, with 13 bases in between. Graves' hyperthyroidism was deemed stable absent ophthalmopathy progression within 18 months. Patients were excluded because of uncontrolled infection, other autoimmune disease, pregnancy or lactation. More than 9.5 ml fresh peripheral blood yielded the PBMCs. It was RNA transcripts that yielded the amplified TCR beta CDR3 regions. Carried out on the TCR CDR3, a first-round RT-PCR used the HTBI primer set. One entry per CDR3 protein results from TCRdb running MiXCR on the multiplex PCR reads. Counted here are approximately 530,000 distinct CDR3 sequences, 15% to 20% occurring once; the ten biggest clones make up approximately 20%.

The rearrangement joins TRBV29-1 to TRBJ1-2; D gene uncertain. The TCR sequence derives from a woman aged 18 to 35 with Graves' hyperthyroidism. Sequenced: blood. The CDR3 here is CSVEDQNPRGYTF. CDR3 nucleotide sequence: TGCAGCGTTGAAGATCAGAACCCGCGGGGCTACACCTTC.